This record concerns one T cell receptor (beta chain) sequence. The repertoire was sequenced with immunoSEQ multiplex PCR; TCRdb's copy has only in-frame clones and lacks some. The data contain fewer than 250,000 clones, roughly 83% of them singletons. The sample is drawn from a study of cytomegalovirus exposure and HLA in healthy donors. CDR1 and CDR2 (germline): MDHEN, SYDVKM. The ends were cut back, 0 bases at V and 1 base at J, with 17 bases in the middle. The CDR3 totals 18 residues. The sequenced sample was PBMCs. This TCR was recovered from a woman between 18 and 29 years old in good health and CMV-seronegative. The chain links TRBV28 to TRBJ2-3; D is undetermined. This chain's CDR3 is CASSLWDPSSFGTDTQYF. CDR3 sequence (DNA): TGTGCCAGCAGTTTATGGGACCCCTCGAGTTTTGGCACAGATACGCAGTATTTT.